These 15 T cell receptor beta chains came from one sample sequenced in a study of T cells in Graves' hyperthyroidism and ophthalmopathy. Authors of the study amplified TCR beta CDR3 regions from RNA transcripts. An initial round of RT-PCR targeting the TCR CDR3 relied on the HTBI primer set. MiXCR, run by TCRdb on the multiplex PCR reads, gives a single entry per CDR3 protein. The sample lists 600,000 to 700,000 distinct CDR3 sequences, about 45% seen once, with about 7% in the top ten. Sequenced input: peripheral blood or thyroid tissue (not recorded which). The receptors stem from an adult man with Graves' disease, either hyperthyroidism or ophthalmopathy (not recorded which).

This clonotype was seen at least ten times. The V gene is TRBV4-1, the J gene TRBJ2-7; no clear D. Between the trimmed V and J ends, which lost 6 bases and 3 bases, there was a span of 12 bases. The V gene's germline CDR1 is MGHRA and CDR2 YSYEKL. This CDR3 has 13 residues. The chain's CDR3 is CASSVTPDYEQYF. Here the CDR3 DNA reads TGCGCCAGCAGTGTGACGCCGGACTACGAGCAGTACTTC.

The genes are TRBV7-2 and TRBJ1-6, with D possibly TRBD1 on 5 matching bases. Trimming removed 2 bases at V and 2 bases at J, with 16 bases between. Germline V gives CDR1 SGHTA, CDR2 FQGNSA. This CDR3 spans 18 amino acids. Here the CDR3 reads CASSLIGQGGPYNSPLHF. The CDR3 nucleotides read TGTGCCAGCAGCTTAATAGGGCAGGGAGGGCCCTATAATTCACCCCTCCACTTT. Full variable domain (outside the CDR3, taken from reference TRBV7-2 and TRBJ1-6): GAGVSQSPSNKVTEKGKDVELRCDPISGHTALYWYRQSLGQGLEFLIYFQGNSAPDKSGLPSDRFSAERTGGSVSTLTIQRTQQEDSAVYLCASSLIGQGGPYNSPLHFGNGTRLTVT.

The chain uses TRBV2 and TRBJ2-7; the match to TRBD2 covers 7 bases. The CDR3 is 15 amino acids. Trimming at V came to 3 bases and at J to 3 bases, leaving 8 bases not matched to a gene. Per the germline V gene, CDR1 is SNHLY and CDR2 is FYNNEI. Here the CDR3 DNA reads TGTGCCAGCAGTGAGCGCGGGAGCATCCTCTACGAGCAGTACTTC. Protein: CASSERGSILYEQYF.

In its sample, this clonotype was seen many times. The genes are TRBV7-9 and TRBJ1-2, with no clear D. The CDR3 sequence is 14 residues long. V was shortened by 1 base and J by 4 bases, with 10 bases between the two germline ends. Germline loops: CDR1 SEHNR, CDR2 FQNEAQ (reference sequence). CDR3 protein: CASSLGTVIYGYTF. CDR3 nucleotide sequence: TGTGCCAGCAGCTTAGGAACAGTGATCTATGGCTACACCTTC.

In this sample, this clonotype turned up many times. The chain employs TRBV5-1 and TRBJ1-2, with D possibly being TRBD1 (5 bases). The V end lost 5 bases, the J end lost 2 bases, and 10 bases lay between the germline ends. This CDR3 is 13 amino acids long. From germline, CDR1 is SGHRS and CDR2 YFSETQ. The CDR3 reads CASRDTLNYGYTF. DNA of the CDR3: TGCGCCAGCAGGGACACGTTGAACTATGGCTACACCTTC.

V and J are TRBV19 and TRBJ2-7; 10 nucleotides align to TRBD1. Losses at the gene ends were 3 bases for V and 4 bases for J; bases not matched to a gene: 9. The CDR3 is 16 residues long. CDR1 LNHDA and CDR2 SQIVND come from the germline V gene (reference sequence). The CDR3 spells CASSIGRDRGVYEQYF. CDR3 nucleotide sequence: TGTGCCAGTAGTATTGGCCGGGACAGGGGTGTTTACGAGCAGTACTTC.

In the case of this clonotype: The junction departs from the called germline gene at one end, perhaps through a read error. The gene calls are TRBV10-2 and TRBJ1-6, with TRBD1 as a possible D gene (5 bases). CDR3 length: 14 residues. Germline V gene lookup returns CDR1 WSHSY and CDR2 SAAADI. CDR3 amino acids: CVSSGTLINSPLHF. In DNA, the CDR3 is TGCGTCAGCTCCGGGACCCTAATAAATTCACCCCTCCACTTT.

The chain links TRBV5-1 to TRBJ1-6; no definite D call. CDR1 and CDR2 (germline): SGHRS, YFSETQ. This CDR3 is built from 15 residues. V was shortened by 0 bases and J by 7 bases, with 11 bases between the two germline ends. The CDR3 protein is CASSLDKGGNSPLHF. CDR3 bases: TGCGCCAGCAGCTTGGATAAGGGAGGGAATTCACCCCTCCACTTT.

Of note for this clonotype: A read error may be the cause here, since a much bigger clone is one base away. This chain links TRBV29-1 with TRBJ1-2, with D perhaps TRBD1 (5 bases). Trimming pared 3 bases from V and 8 bases from J, leaving 10 bases between. Germline CDR1 reads SQVTM; CDR2 reads ANQGSEA. The CDR3 spans 11 residues. CDR3 region: CSVDVGEGYTF. CDR3 nucleotide sequence: TGCAGCGTTGACGTGGGGGAAGGCTACACCTTC.

This clonotype was recorded many times. The genes are TRBV12-3 or TRBV12-4 and TRBJ1-2; D is possibly TRBD1 (5 bases). Trimming pared 2 bases from V and 4 bases from J, leaving 8 bases between. The CDR3 contains 13 residues. This chain's CDR3 is CASSLSGPYGYTF. CDR3 DNA: TGTGCCAGCAGTTTATCGGGGCCCTATGGCTACACCTTC.

A remark on this clonotype: With a much larger clone just one base away, this may be a read error. The chain joins TRBV29-1 to TRBJ1-2; tentative D call: TRBD1 (6 bases). This CDR3 comprises 13 residues. Germline CDR1 SQVTM, CDR2 ANQGSEA. The V gene lost 6 bases and the J gene lost 2 bases, with 13 bases spanning the gap. As DNA, the CDR3 is TGCAGCGTGGGGGCAGGACAGAACTATGGCTACACCTTC. The encoded protein is CSVGAGQNYGYTF.

The chain is built from TRBV29-1 and TRBJ1-1, with D possibly TRBD1 on 5 matching bases. The V end lost 3 bases, the J end lost 0 bases, and 8 bases lay between the germline ends. Germline V gene lookup returns CDR1 SQVTM and CDR2 ANQGSEA. This CDR3 has 13 amino acids. The CDR3 sequence is CSVDVGVNTEAFF. As DNA, the CDR3 is TGCAGCGTTGATGTGGGGGTGAACACTGAAGCTTTCTTT. Complete variable domain (other parts from reference TRBV29-1 and TRBJ1-1): SAVISQKPSRDICQRGTSLTIQCQVDSQVTMMFWYRQQPGQSLTLIATANQGSEATYESGFVIDKFPISRPNLTFSTLTVSNMSPEDSSIYLCSVDVGVNTEAFFGQGTRLTVV.

This clonotype was counted many times. The chain employs TRBV10-3 and TRBJ1-6; 8 bases map to TRBD1. The length of the CDR3 is 15 residues. V gave up 6 bases and J gave up 5 bases; unmatched junction bases: 6. The germline gives CDR1 ENHRY, CDR2 SYGVKD. This CDR3 is CAISSDRGDNSPLHF. CDR3 nucleotide sequence: TGTGCCATCAGCTCCGACAGGGGAGATAATTCACCCCTCCACTTT.

The chain couples TRBV10-3 to TRBJ1-2, with 9 bases that match TRBD1. The CDR3 contains 14 residues. After removal of 7 bases from V and 3 bases from J, the junction contained 6 bases not matched to a gene. Germline values: CDR1 ENHRY, CDR2 SYGVKD. This CDR3 reads CAITQDRGDYGYTF. The CDR3, as DNA: TGTGCCATCACCCAGGACAGGGGTGACTATGGCTACACCTTC.

The gene calls are TRBV7-2 and TRBJ2-7; D is undetermined. This CDR3 has 17 residues. From germline, CDR1 is SGHTA and CDR2 FQGNSA. V lost 5 bases, J lost 2 bases, and 22 bases lay in between. In DNA form, the CDR3 reads TGTGCCAGCAGCCGGTTGGGTAGTAGCCAAGGACCCTACGAGCAGTACTTC. It is translated as CASSRLGSSQGPYEQYF.